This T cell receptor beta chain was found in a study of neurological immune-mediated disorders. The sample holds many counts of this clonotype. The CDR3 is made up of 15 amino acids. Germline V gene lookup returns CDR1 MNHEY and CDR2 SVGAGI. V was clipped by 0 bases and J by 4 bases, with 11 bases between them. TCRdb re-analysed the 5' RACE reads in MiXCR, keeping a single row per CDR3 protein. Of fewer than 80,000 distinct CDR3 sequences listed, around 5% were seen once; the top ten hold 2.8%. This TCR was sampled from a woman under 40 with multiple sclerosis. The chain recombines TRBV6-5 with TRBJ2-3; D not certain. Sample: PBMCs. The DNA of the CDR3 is TGTGCCAGCAGTTACTCCGGCCCGGGCTCAGATACGCAGTATTTT. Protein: CASSYSGPGSDTQYF.